This T cell receptor (beta chain) comes out of a study of shared clonotypes between healthy human individuals (dated by TCRdb to 2020 to 2022). Regarding the study in general: A couple of women and a few men aged 18 to 49 years were included in the cohort. Per donor, three plates each were used for CD4 naive and CD4 memory, two for CD8 naive, and one for CD8 memory. Blood TCR repertoires of a handful of healthy adults were deeply sequenced to estimate repertoire size and the extent of clonotype sharing between individuals. To increase sequencing depth and limit assay-specific biases, different laboratories used diverse techniques to prepare libraries and sequence TCR repertoires. Each donor's leukapheresis produced roughly between roughly 0.85 and 10 billion PBMCs.

Trimming removed 0 bases from V and 0 bases from J, leaving 15 bases between the germline ends. From the cysteine through the phenylalanine, the CDR3 covers 18 amino acids. Left in the record is the CDR3 DNA by itself, 54 bases read in frame from the first base. Taken from the germline V gene, the CDR1 and CDR2 loops are SGHVS and FNYEAQ. For this clone: Which antigen it targets is not known. No base-level quality is on record; no much larger clone is a single base apart.

What the authors observed across the whole study: Pairwise subsampling indicated that sequencing depth was expected to affect the degree of clonotype sharing among donors. Only blood was sampled, and tissue TCR repertoires likely differ from those in blood. Rarefaction of sorted-subset datasets indicated incomplete sequencing despite the large sequencing depth. Higher generation probabilities were observed for clonotypes shared by all four sorted-subset donors than for non-shared clonotypes. Naive subsets generally had larger estimated clonotype richness than memory subsets did. Sharing across a handful of donors was observed for about 5% of naive CD4, less than 4% of naive CD8, about 2.3% of memory CD4, and around 0.4% of memory CD8 clonotypes. The small number of donors limited the genetic and exposure-history diversity represented.

Using the deep immunoSEQ assay, multiplex PCR amplified TCR CDR3 regions from genomic DNA. Extracted genomic DNA from each cell subset was spread evenly across all wells of several immunoSEQ 96-well plates, with each plate serving as a replicate. Each replicate PCR for sorted subsets received 150 to 250 ng genomic DNA, equal to about 29,000 T cell genomes. Purified libraries were measured with a Qubit 3.0 fluorometer, size-checked on a Bioanalyzer 2100, and measured again with the KAPA Library Quantification kit. Every immunoSEQ 96-well plate was sequenced on a dedicated single-read 150-cycle Illumina NextSeq 550 flow cell. The paper's data handling went like this. Because the immunoSEQ output included only junctional sequences and no quality scores, the filtering could not be the same as the filtering used for full-length reads. To assign V/J genes and CDR3, sequences were annotated using PyIR, a Python wrapper for IgBLAST v1.9, with IMGT germline references. Any read was removed if the V/J assignment was weak (E-value above 1e-6), the CDR3 was missing, or the read contained stop codons, out-of-frame junctions, or ambiguous translated residues. V3J clonotypes were defined by identical inferred V gene, J gene, and CDR3 amino acid sequence. Percentage overlap between repertoires was calculated by dividing the number of shared unique clonotypes by the size of the smaller repertoire. RTK rarefaction, the Chao1 estimator, and Recon v2.1 estimates of unobserved clonotypes were used to assess repertoire richness. Generation probabilities for all TCRbeta clonotypes obtained by the gDNA method from a few donors were computed using OLGA. The immuneACCESS repertoire file appears here via TCRdb, limited to in-frame rearrangements. These files lack a portion of the clones; in checked studies, under half of the deficit traces to unresolved V genes, and the cause of the others is not known. That table supplies the V and J calls and clone size; D and trimming were determined from the DNA. Across this sample there are around 1.9 million clones, with approximately 92% seen only once. The ten most abundant clones make up less than 2% of the sample.

For the CD8 naive samples, CD45RO-negative cells were positively selected for CCR7, yielding a CD45RA+CCR7+ population from which TemRA cells were excluded. The donors were healthy, HIV-negative adults with no recently reported acute infections or vaccinations. Only Caucasian adults living in Nashville, Tennessee, USA were represented among the donors. Blood was obtained by leukapheresis, after which PBMCs were separated by Ficoll-Histopaque density gradient centrifugation and cryopreserved in liquid nitrogen vapor phase. Analytical flow cytometry was used to check the purity and quantity of every magnetically sorted T cell population. Genomic DNA was isolated from each sorted fraction and quantified by UV absorbance on a Nanodrop 2000c.

This receptor was identified in a man aged 18-30 years in good health. Some clones in this sample may be carry-over from other donors' samples. The sequence is built from TRBV7-6 and TRBJ1-3; D gene: possibly TRBD1, on 5 matching bases. The sequencing input was naive CD8+ T cells from PBMCs. Taken with the paper, the label for cell subset or site translates to: CD45RA+CCR7+. The DNA sequence is given as TGTGCCAGCAGCTTAGCGCGCGACGGGACGGGCTCTGGAAACACCATATATTTT. Translated, it gives CASSLARDGTGSGNTIYF. The reference TRBV7-6 and TRBJ1-3 proteins fill in what lies around the CDR3, so the full variable domain reads GAGVSQSPRYKVTKRGQDVALRCDPISGHVSLYWYRQALGQGPEFLTYFNYEAQQDKSGLPNDRFSAERPEGSISTLTIQRTEQRDSAMYRCASSLARDGTGSGNTIYFGEGSWLTVV.